This TCR beta chain was sequenced during a study of blood T cell repertoires in COVID-19. Study background: T cells, B-cell-depleted T cells, or PBMCs supplied cDNA or gDNA.

Trimming took 0 bases from V and 13 from J; bases not matched to a gene: 5. From germline, CDR1 is MNHNS and CDR2 SASEGT. CDR3 length equals 13 residues. Sequenced by immunoSEQ multiplex PCR; TCRdb stores in-frame clones only, minus some. Found here are about 200,000 clones, over 80% of them singletons; the top ten hold roughly 0.91%. This receptor was obtained from a man aged 55 to 69 with COVID-19, enrolled during active disease. Input material: peripheral blood. J is TRBJ2-1 and V is TRBV6-1; 8 positions agree with TRBD2. CDR3 amino acids: CASSEASGRAQFF. The CDR3 nucleotides read TGTGCCAGCAGTGAAGCCTCCGGGAGGGCCCAGTTCTTC.